The T cell receptor (beta chain) described here comes from a study of T cell responses to AZD1222 COVID-19 vaccine. Study-level results: Only a handful of AZD1222 recipients were seropositive at baseline. Clonal diversity may have been underestimated in mostly white British donors. Scientists sampled the repertoires only once the peak T cell response had passed.

Method: immunoSEQ multiplex PCR; TCRdb's copy keeps in-frame clones and lacks some. The table includes approximately 71,000 clones, about 80% detected once. The CDR3 consists of 15 residues. Germline V gene data show CDR1 as MNHNY and CDR2 as SVGAGI (reference sequence). V shed 1 base, J shed 6 bases, and the junction held 5 bases outside the gene matches. In the case of this clone: Its antigen is unidentified.

This material consisted of peripheral blood, taken on day 0 of AZD1222 vaccination. The clonotype comes from an adult in good health. The chain uses TRBV6-6 and TRBJ1-4; 7 bases are shared with TRBD1. CDR3 sequence reads: CASSYFNRGYEKLFF. CDR3 DNA: TGTGCCAGCAGTTACTTTAACAGGGGCTATGAAAAACTGTTTTTT.